This T cell receptor (beta chain) was retrieved from a study of OX40 agonist ivuxolimab in advanced cancers. Study at large: Head and neck, renal cell, melanoma or hepatocellular carcinoma were the cancers that dose-escalation patients had. At around 81% male, the cohort had a mean age of 60 years, ranging from about 20 to 90. Findings and caveats of the study: The mean number of expanded clones was higher in CD8+ T cells than in CD4+.

With regard to this clone: Antigen specificity is unknown.

Germline values: CDR1 SNHLY, CDR2 FYNNEI. The V gene lost 3 bases and the J gene lost 0 bases, with 11 bases spanning the gap. The CDR3 is 15 amino acids. The method was immunoSEQ multiplex PCR; TCRdb's version includes in-frame clones alone and lacks a portion of them. The sample carries some 64,000 clones, 92% recorded once. The sequenced sample was CD4+ or CD8+ T cells sorted from blood, obtained in a trial of the OX40 agonist ivuxolimab. The receptor was isolated from an adult with an advanced solid tumor such as melanoma, head and neck, liver or kidney cancer. The chain combines TRBV2 with TRBJ1-2; D remains ambiguous. CDR3 nucleotides: TGTGCCAGCAGTGAGGACTCACCCGCTAACTATGGCTACACCTTC. Its translation: CASSEDSPANYGYTF.